The 30 T cell receptor beta chains below were found in one sample sequenced in a study of cytomegalovirus exposure and HLA in healthy donors. Primers: 60 Vbeta forward and 13 Jbeta reverse. Using immunoSEQ multiplex PCR, the repertoire was profiled, and TCRdb retains in-frame clones only, with some absent. The table shows 120,000 or so clones, with approximately 65% occurring only once. The sequencing input was PBMCs. These receptors were taken from a man between 18 and 35 years old in good health and CMV-seronegative.

The chain has TRBV18 and TRBJ2-4, with TRBD1 identical over 7 bases. Losses at the gene ends were 4 bases for V and 8 bases for J; bases not matched to a gene: 5. The CDR3 runs to 13 residues. CDR1 is KGHSH and CDR2 is LQKENI in the germline V gene. CDR3 in DNA: TGTGCCAGCTCACAGACAGGGACGGACATTCAGTACTTC. Its translation is CASSQTGTDIQYF.

The chain uses TRBV5-1 and TRBJ2-6; TRBD1 agrees at 11 bases. Germline V gene lookup returns CDR1 SGHRS and CDR2 YFSETQ. The CDR3 has 18 amino acids. With 4 bases clipped from V and 2 bases from J, the junction kept 8 bases outside the gene matches. CDR3 DNA: TGCGCCAGCAGCACCGGACAGGGGGCGCTCACTGGGGCCAACGTCCTGACTTTC. It codes for CASSTGQGALTGANVLTF.

The rearrangement joins TRBV6-1 to TRBJ2-5, with D perhaps assigned TRBD1 or TRBD2 (5 bases each). The DNA end lines up better with TRBJ2-7; the J call may be wrong. Germline V gene sequence: CDR1 MNHNS, CDR2 SASEGT. The CDR3 spans 12 residues. The CDR3 spells CASSVVGGEQYF. CDR3 DNA sequence: TGTGCCAGCAGTGTCGTTGGGGGCGAGCAGTACTTC.

The chain is built from TRBV6-6 and TRBJ1-4; D might be TRBD1 (5 bases). The CDR3 covers 16 residues. The V and J ends lost 5 bases and 5 bases respectively, with 18 bases between them. Germline CDR1 reads MNHNY; CDR2 reads SVGAGI (reference sequence). CDR3 coding DNA: TGTGCCAGCAGTCCTCACAGGCGCAGCTTAAATGAAAAACTGTTTTTT. Protein sequence: CASSPHRRSLNEKLFF.

The genes are TRBV6-5 and TRBJ1-3, with 7 positions matching TRBD1. J gave up 10 bases and V 4 bases, and 7 bases lay outside the gene matches. The CDR3 has 13 amino acids. Germline-derived CDR1 and CDR2 are MNHEY and SVGAGI. CDR3 coding DNA: TGTGCCAGCAGTTCCCTACCGGACAGGACCATATATTTT. Translation: CASSSLPDRTIYF.

The gene calls are TRBV5-1 and TRBJ2-2; 7 bases fit TRBD1. Germline V gene lookup returns CDR1 SGHRS and CDR2 YFSETQ. The CDR3 contains 15 residues. V shed 0 bases and J 9 bases; nucleotides not matched to a gene: 8. The CDR3: CASSLGGTAFRELFF. The CDR3 coding sequence is TGCGCCAGCAGCTTGGGGGGGACAGCTTTTCGGGAGCTGTTTTTT. The variable domain in full, completed from reference TRBV5-1 and TRBJ2-2, reads KAGVTQTPRYLIKTRGQQVTLSCSPISGHRSVSWYQQTPGQGLQFLFEYFSETQRNKGNFPGRFSGRQFSNSRSEMNVSTLELGDSALYLCASSLGGTAFRELFFGEGSRLTVL.

The V gene is TRBV28, the J gene TRBJ1-5; D possibly corresponds to TRBD1 (5 bases). Looked up from germline, CDR1 is MDHEN and CDR2 is SYDVKM. Trimming shortened V by 6 bases and J by 5 bases, and 11 bases separated the two germline ends. The CDR3 length is 13 residues. CDR3 loop: CASSQDSHQPQHF. CDR3 bases: TGTGCCAGCAGCCAAGACAGCCATCAGCCCCAGCATTTT.

The chain has TRBV21-1 and TRBJ1-1. TRBV21-1 is a recognized pseudogene. This CDR3 has 15 amino acids. The CDR3 DNA is TGTGCCAGCAGCAAAGCAGGGGGGGCGTGCACTGAAGCTTTCTTT. Translating gives CASSKAGGACTEAFF.

The chain combines TRBV7-6 with TRBJ1-5, with D tentatively TRBD1 (5 bases). The CDR3 consists of 19 residues. Germline V lookup: CDR1 SGHVS, CDR2 FNYEAQ. V dropped 4 bases and J dropped 0 bases, with 22 bases sitting between them. In nucleotides, the CDR3 is TGTGCCAGCAGCTCCATCCCGTGGGACTCACTCTATAGCAATCAGCCCCAGCATTTT. It yields the protein CASSSIPWDSLYSNQPQHF.

The chain joins TRBV11-2 to TRBJ1-3; a weak D match, TRBD1 (5 bases). Per germline, CDR1 SGHAT and CDR2 FQNNGV. The germline V and J ends were trimmed by 3 bases and 0 bases, with 12 bases remaining between them. This CDR3 has 16 residues. The CDR3 loop is CASSFPSGGSGNTIYF. In nucleotides, the CDR3 is TGTGCCAGCAGCTTTCCTTCGGGGGGCTCTGGAAACACCATATATTTT. The variable domain in full, completed from reference TRBV11-2 and TRBJ1-3, reads EAGVAQSPRYKIIEKRQSVAFWCNPISGHATLYWYQQILGQGPKLLIQFQNNGVVDDSQLPKDRFSAERLKGVDSTLKIQPAKLEDSAVYLCASSFPSGGSGNTIYFGEGSWLTVV.

This chain uses TRBV7-8 with TRBJ2-1, with D possibly being TRBD2 (7 bases). This CDR3 region has 14 residues. Trimming pared 6 bases from V and 4 bases from J, leaving 13 bases between. CDR1 is SGHVS and CDR2 is FQNEAQ in the germline V gene. The CDR3 DNA reads TGTGCCAGCAGGCAAGGGGGGGGTTACAATGAGCAGTTCTTC. Amino acids: CASRQGGGYNEQFF.

In this sample, this clone turned up a few times. The chain has TRBV27 and TRBJ2-3; D remains unclear. V was pared by 3 bases and J by 4 bases, with 8 bases between. The CDR3 covers 13 residues. Germline CDR1 MNHEY, CDR2 SMNVEV (reference sequence). In nucleotides, the CDR3 is TGTGCCAGCAGTTTGCGGCCGCCAGATACGCAGTATTTT. Encoded protein: CASSLRPPDTQYF.

CDR3 residues: CASSLALGFGAQHF. The CDR3, as DNA: TGTGCCAGCAGTTTAGCCCTAGGCTTCGGGGCCCAGCATTTT. The chain joins TRBV28 to TRBJ1-5; D ambiguous. From germline, CDR1 is MDHEN and CDR2 SYDVKM. This CDR3 spans 14 amino acids. Trimming pared 2 bases from V and 11 bases from J, leaving 16 bases between.

V and J are TRBV15 and TRBJ2-1; 8 positions agree with TRBD2. V lost 3 bases to trimming and J lost 5 bases; unmatched junction nucleotides: 27. CDR1 is LNHNV, CDR2 YYDKDF, per germline (reference sequence). The CDR3 totals 22 residues. CDR3 region: CATSRFPPIPGGGLAGNNEQFF. In DNA form, the CDR3 reads TGTGCCACCAGCAGGTTTCCCCCAATCCCGGGAGGAGGCTTAGCGGGAAACAATGAGCAGTTCTTC. Complete variable domain (other parts from reference TRBV15 and TRBJ2-1): DAMVIQNPRYQVTQFGKPVTLSCSQTLNHNVMYWYQQKSSQAPKLLFHYYDKDFNNEADTPDNFQSRRPNTSFCFLDIRSPGLGDTAMYLCATSRFPPIPGGGLAGNNEQFFGPGTRLTVL.

CDR3 nucleotides: TGTGCCATCAACCCCCCCCAGGGAATTAACACTGAAGCTTTCTTT. It codes for CAINPPQGINTEAFF. The chain uses TRBV10-3 and TRBJ1-1, with D perhaps TRBD1 (5 bases). This CDR3 region has 15 residues. CDR1 and CDR2 from the germline V gene are ENHRY and SYGVKD. Trimming pared 7 bases from V and 2 bases from J, leaving 17 bases between.

The chain uses TRBV25-1 and TRBJ2-7; D is possibly TRBD1 (5 bases). Germline lookup yields CDR1 MGHDK and CDR2 SYGVNS. The CDR3 spans 11 residues. Trimming left V 7 bases short and J 6 bases short, with 10 bases between. CDR3 nucleotides: TGTGCCAGCAAAAAGGGGCCCGAGCAGTACTTC. Protein: CASKKGPEQYF.

The chain recombines TRBV7-9 with TRBJ2-3, with 7 nucleotides matching TRBD2. The ends lost 1 base at V and 6 bases at J; junction bases unmatched: 10. The CDR3 runs 16 residues. Germline V gene lookup returns CDR1 SEHNR and CDR2 FQNEAQ (reference sequence). CDR3 sequence: CASSLVRGGMRDTQYF. In DNA form, the CDR3 reads TGTGCCAGCAGCTTAGTGCGCGGGGGAATGCGGGATACGCAGTATTTT.

The chain links TRBV30 to TRBJ2-7, with D maybe TRBD2 (6 bases). Germline V gene lookup returns CDR1 GTSNPN and CDR2 SVGIG (reference sequence). The CDR3 loop spans 14 amino acids. V lost 5 bases, J lost 6 bases, and 20 bases lay in between. The CDR3 protein is CAWRQLYRDSEQYF. For the CDR3, the DNA is TGTGCCTGGCGCCAACTTTACCGGGACTCCGAGCAGTACTTC.

V gene TRBV5-6 combines with J gene TRBJ2-7; a possible D gene is TRBD1 (5 bases). Trimming shortened V by 0 bases and J by 3 bases, and 7 bases separated the two germline ends. The germline CDR1 and CDR2 sequences are SGHDT and YYEEEE. The CDR3 consists of 13 residues. DNA for the CDR3: TGTGCCAGCAGCTTGGGGGGCGGCTACGAGCAGTACTTC. Protein: CASSLGGGYEQYF.

The chain recombines TRBV7-2 with TRBJ1-6, with D perhaps TRBD1 (5 bases). V shed 5 bases and J shed 9 bases, with 14 bases lying between them. This CDR3 region has 14 residues. Per the germline V gene, CDR1 is SGHTA and CDR2 is FQGNSA. The CDR3 region has the DNA TGTGCCAGCAGCATCAGGGCCTTCCTTTCACCCCTCCACTTT. Its protein is CASSIRAFLSPLHF.

The rearrangement joins TRBV9 to TRBJ1-1, with a weak D call TRBD1 (6 bases). Per germline, CDR1 SGDLS and CDR2 YYNGEE. This CDR3 has 15 residues. V was pared by 4 bases and J by 0 bases, with 13 bases between. CDR3 sequence reads: CASSPQTGVNTEAFF. The CDR3 DNA reads as TGTGCCAGCAGCCCCCAGACAGGAGTGAACACTGAAGCTTTCTTT.

There are a few counts of this clone. The V gene is TRBV10-3, the J gene TRBJ1-2; the match to TRBD1 covers 8 bases. Germline trimming cut 6 bases from V and 7 bases from J; bases unmatched to any gene: 7. Germline V gene lookup returns CDR1 ENHRY and CDR2 SYGVKD. The CDR3 length is 13 residues. This CDR3 reads CAIRTDRAAGYTF. CDR3 bases: TGTGCCATCAGGACGGACAGGGCTGCTGGCTACACCTTC.

The rearrangement joins TRBV7-9 to TRBJ1-1; maybe TRBD1 (5 bases). Germline CDR1 and CDR2: SEHNR and FQNEAQ (reference sequence). V was pared by 5 bases and J by 4 bases, with 17 bases between. This CDR3 is 15 amino acids long. CDR3 amino acids: CASSPEGGEATEAFF. The CDR3 nucleotides are TGTGCCAGCAGCCCAGAAGGAGGGGAGGCCACTGAAGCTTTCTTT.

The chain carries TRBV30 and TRBJ2-7; 8 positions match TRBD2. Looked up from germline, CDR1 is GTSNPN and CDR2 is SVGIG (reference sequence). With 3 bases clipped from V and 7 bases from J, the junction kept 5 bases outside the gene matches. The CDR3 contains 12 residues. DNA of the CDR3: TGTGCCTGGAGACGGGAGGGCCGGGAGCAGTACTTC. The encoded protein is CAWRREGREQYF. Full variable domain (outside the CDR3, taken from reference TRBV30 and TRBJ2-7): SQTIHQWPATLVQPVGSPLSLECTVEGTSNPNLYWYRQAAGRGLQLLFYSVGIGQISSEVPQNLSASRPQDRQFILSSKKLLLSDSGFYLCAWRREGREQYFGPGTRLTVT.

This chain links TRBV5-1 with TRBJ2-3; D uncertain. Per germline, CDR1 SGHRS and CDR2 YFSETQ. The germline V and J ends were trimmed by 4 bases and 3 bases, with 6 bases remaining between them. The CDR3 has 12 residues. The CDR3 protein is CASSPPTDTQYF. Written as DNA, the CDR3 is TGCGCCAGCAGCCCCCCTACAGATACGCAGTATTTT.

The chain is built from TRBV5-1 and TRBJ2-7; 12 bases line up with TRBD2. V gave up 4 bases and J gave up 6 bases; unmatched junction bases: 5. The CDR3 spans 14 residues. Germline loops: CDR1 SGHRS, CDR2 YFSETQ. The CDR3 loop is CASSLLAGGFEQYF. CDR3 sequence (DNA): TGCGCCAGCAGCCTCCTAGCGGGGGGGTTCGAGCAGTACTTC.

The V gene is TRBV29-1, the J gene TRBJ1-1, with 7 bases fitting TRBD1. The CDR3 sequence is 12 residues long. Germline CDR1 is SQVTM and CDR2 is ANQGSEA. V dropped 2 bases and J dropped 11; count of bases not matched to a gene: 8. The CDR3 protein is CSVETGTGDAFF. Written as DNA, the CDR3 is TGCAGCGTTGAAACGGGAACAGGGGATGCTTTCTTT.

CDR3 sequence: CASSLRQGPGANVLTF. DNA for the CDR3: TGTGCCAGCAGTTTAAGGCAGGGCCCTGGGGCCAACGTCCTGACTTTC. The chain is built from TRBV28 and TRBJ2-6; D may be TRBD1 (5 bases). The V gene lost 2 bases and the J gene lost 2 bases, with 10 bases spanning the gap. Germline assignment: CDR1 MDHEN and CDR2 SYDVKM. This CDR3 comprises 16 residues. Full variable domain (remainder filled in from reference TRBV28 and TRBJ2-6): DVKVTQSSRYLVKRTGEKVFLECVQDMDHENMFWYRQDPGLGLRLIYFSYDVKMKEKGDIPEGYSVSREKKERFSLILESASTNQTSMYLCASSLRQGPGANVLTFGAGSRLTVL.

This chain links TRBV18 with TRBJ1-5, with a weak D call TRBD1 (5 bases). V was shortened by 3 bases and J by 7 bases, with 13 bases between the two germline ends. The CDR3 has 14 residues. CDR1 is KGHSH, CDR2 LQKENI, per germline. This CDR3 is CASSPIQGDQPQHF. The CDR3 nucleotides read TGTGCCAGCTCACCCATCCAGGGCGACCAGCCCCAGCATTTT.

The V gene is TRBV5-4, the J gene TRBJ1-2, with 8 bases fitting TRBD1. The V gene end was trimmed by 3 bases and the J gene end by 4 bases; junction bases not matched to a gene: 11. The CDR3 is made up of 16 amino acids. CDR1 SGHNT and CDR2 YYREEE come from the germline V gene (reference sequence). The CDR3 region is CASSWPQGASGYGYTF. CDR3 nucleotides: TGTGCCAGCAGCTGGCCCCAGGGGGCCAGCGGCTATGGCTACACCTTC.